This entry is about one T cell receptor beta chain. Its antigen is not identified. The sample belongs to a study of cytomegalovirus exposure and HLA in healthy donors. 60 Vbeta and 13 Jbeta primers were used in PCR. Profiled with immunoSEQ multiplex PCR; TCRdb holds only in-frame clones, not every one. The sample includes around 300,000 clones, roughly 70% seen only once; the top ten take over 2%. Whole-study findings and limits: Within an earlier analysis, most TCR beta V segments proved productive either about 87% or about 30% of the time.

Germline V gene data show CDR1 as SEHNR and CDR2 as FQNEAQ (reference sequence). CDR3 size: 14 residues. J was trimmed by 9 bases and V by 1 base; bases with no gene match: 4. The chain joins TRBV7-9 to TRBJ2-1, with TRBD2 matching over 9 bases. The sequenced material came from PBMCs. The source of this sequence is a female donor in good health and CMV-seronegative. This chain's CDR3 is CASSLVAGVSEQFF. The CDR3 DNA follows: TGTGCCAGCAGCTTAGTAGCGGGAGTTTCTGAGCAGTTCTTC. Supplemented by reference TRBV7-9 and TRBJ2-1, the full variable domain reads DTGVSQNPRHKITKRGQNVTFRCDPISEHNRLYWYRQTLGQGPEFLTYFQNEAQLEKSRLLSDRFSAERPKGSFSTLEIQRTEQGDSAMYLCASSLVAGVSEQFFGPGTRLTVL.